The rows below give T cell receptor beta chains drawn from one sample of a study of regulatory T cells in long-lasting Graves disease. TCRdb re-derived calls from the multiplex PCR reads in MiXCR, one entry per CDR3 protein. The table has approximately 400,000 distinct CDR3 sequences, under 15% seen once. This same sample was also part of a study on T cells in Graves' hyperthyroidism and ophthalmopathy.

This specimen consisted of peripheral blood mononuclear cells (PBMCs), obtained at new diagnosis, from a patient treated with antithyroid drugs. These receptors were obtained from a young woman with Graves disease. Each CDR3 is given with its conserved first and last residue. The D gene is left open where the match is weak. Expanded clones get a size class; other rows say once, few or many, or leave the size out.

clone size	V gene	J gene	D gene	CDR3 DNA	CDR3 protein
few	TRBV10-1	TRBJ2-3	-	TGCGCCAGCAGTGGGATCACCGGGACTTTCACAGATACGCAGTATTTT	CASSGITGTFTDTQYF
many	TRBV3-1	TRBJ1-6	-	TGTGCCAGCAGCCGAGCCGGGACACTTAATTCACCCCTCCACTTT	CASSRAGTLNSPLHF
-	TRBV20-1	TRBJ2-7	TRBD2	TGCAGTGCTAGAGGGTCTAGCGGGAGTCGCTACGAGCAGTACTTC	CSARGSSGSRYEQYF
-	TRBV29-1	TRBJ2-7	-	TGCAGCGCCTACGCGGAGGTGACCTACGAGCAGTACTTC	CSAYAEVTYEQYF
-	TRBV16	TRBJ1-2	-	TGTGCCAGCAGCCAATCGGAGCGCCCGGTTAACGGCTACACCTTC	CASSQSERPVNGYTF
many	TRBV6-2/TRBV6-3	TRBJ2-3	-	TGTGCCAGCAGTTACCCCACTAGCCTAGCAGGAAAGGATACGCAGTATTTT	CASSYPTSLAGKDTQYF
many	TRBV30	TRBJ2-7	-	TGTGCCTGGAGTGACCCCCAGGACAGCGGCTCCTACGAGCAGTACTTC	CAWSDPQDSGSYEQYF
-	TRBV27	TRBJ1-5	TRBD1	TGTGCCAGCAGTAGACAGGGGGCGAACCTCAGCAATCAGCCCCAGCATTTT	CASSRQGANLSNQPQHF
many	TRBV20-1	TRBJ2-5	-	TGCAGTGCTAGAGGGGCTTGGAAAGAGACCCAGTACTTC	CSARGAWKETQYF
-	TRBV7-6	TRBJ1-4	-	TGTGCCAGCAGCCAGACCCAAGCAACTAATGAAAAACTGTTTTTT	CASSQTQATNEKLFF
few	TRBV28	TRBJ1-5	-	TGTGCCAGCAGTTTATATAGGCTAACGGGAGAGCCCCAGCATTTT	CASSLYRLTGEPQHF
many	TRBV3-1	TRBJ1-2	-	TGTGCCAGCAGCCAAGAGTCCTTTAACTATGGCTACACCTTC	CASSQESFNYGYTF
many	TRBV30	TRBJ2-3	-	TGTGCCTGGGAGGGACTGGGGCCAGATACGCAGTATTTT	CAWEGLGPDTQYF
many	TRBV29-1	TRBJ2-2	TRBD2	TGCAGCGTTGGGCGTGCACGGGAGGCTAGGAACACCGGGGAGCTGTTTTTT	CSVGRAREARNTGELFF
many	TRBV5-1	TRBJ2-3	-	TGCGCCAGCAGCGGCGAAGTTGATACGCAGTATTTT	CASSGEVDTQYF
many	TRBV18	TRBJ2-3	-	TGTGCCAGCAGTCCTGGCCGCACAGATACGCAGTATTTT	CASSPGRTDTQYF
few	TRBV27	TRBJ1-1	-	TGTGCCAGCAGTTTAGATCCCCGGACTGAAGCTTTCTTT	CASSLDPRTEAFF
many	TRBV20-1	TRBJ1-6	TRBD1	TGCAGTGCTAGCTTTTCGGACAGGTCTAATTCACCCCTCCACTTT	CSASFSDRSNSPLHF
-	TRBV5-4	TRBJ2-3	-	TGTGCCAGCAGCTTCTTAGGGTCCACAGATACGCAGTATTTT	CASSFLGSTDTQYF
many	TRBV5-6	TRBJ2-7	-	TGTGCCAGCAGCTTCTCAGGGGAGGGGGAGCAGTACTTC	CASSFSGEGEQYF
-	TRBV20-1	TRBJ2-1	-	TGCAGTGCTAGAGATGGCGAGGGAATACAGTTCTTC	CSARDGEGIQFF
many	TRBV12-3/TRBV12-4	TRBJ2-1	TRBD1	TGTGCCAGCATCCGGGACAGAACTGGGAATGAGCAGTTCTTC	CASIRDRTGNEQFF
many	TRBV20-1	TRBJ2-3	TRBD1	TGCAGTGCCCCCGGGACAGGGGTCTCGTGGTCGGGCACAGATACGCAGTATTTT	CSAPGTGVSWSGTDTQYF
-	TRBV4-1	TRBJ2-3	TRBD2	TGCGCCAGCAGCTACCTAGCGGGAGGGCCAGATACGCAGTATTTT	CASSYLAGGPDTQYF
many	TRBV6-1	TRBJ2-7	TRBD1	TGTGCCAGCAGTCCGCCCCCGGGACAGGGGTGGGCCTACGAGCAGTACTTC	CASSPPPGQGWAYEQYF
-	TRBV6-1	TRBJ2-7	TRBD1	TGTGCCAGCAGCGAACCGGGACAGGGCCACGAGCAGTACTTC	CASSEPGQGHEQYF
many	TRBV7-9	TRBJ1-3	-	TGTGCCAGCAGCTTATCTCAGAATCTCGCCAACACCATATATTTT	CASSLSQNLANTIYF
-	TRBV19	TRBJ1-5	-	TGTGCCAATAGTATGGGTGCCTATAGCAATCAGCCCCAGCATTTT	CANSMGAYSNQPQHF
many	TRBV7-9	TRBJ1-5	-	TGTGCCAGCAGCTCTGATGGGGCCAATCAGCCCCAGCATTTT	CASSSDGANQPQHF
many	TRBV29-1	TRBJ2-7	-	TGCAGCGTTGACTCCACTCCGGACAGCAACGAGCAGTACTTC	CSVDSTPDSNEQYF
many	TRBV30	TRBJ2-7	TRBD1	TGTGCCTGGGGGACAGGGCTCTCCTACGAGCAGTACTTC	CAWGTGLSYEQYF
few	TRBV30	TRBJ1-5	-	TGTGCCTGGGATCCGGTGGGTGGAGGGCCCCAGCATTTT	CAWDPVGGGPQHF
-	TRBV6-5	TRBJ2-2	TRBD1	TGTGCCAGCAGTTACTCGGGGACAGGGGCCGGGGAGCTGTTTTTT	CASSYSGTGAGELFF
few	TRBV5-1	TRBJ1-3	-	TGCGCCAGCAGCTTTCAACAGGGTCCAGGAAACACCATATATTTT	CASSFQQGPGNTIYF
many	TRBV4-1	TRBJ2-1	TRBD1	TGCGCCAGCAGCCAAGGACGGAACAGGGGTTTGAGCTCCTACAATGAGCAGTTCTTC	CASSQGRNRGLSSYNEQFF
-	TRBV7-2	TRBJ2-1	-	TGTGCCAGCAGCCCAGCTCGGGGAGACAATGAGCAGTTCTTC	CASSPARGDNEQFF
many	TRBV2	TRBJ2-3	TRBD1	TGTGCCAGCACAACAGGGGGCCTAAGCACAGATACGCAGTATTTT	CASTTGGLSTDTQYF
-	TRBV20-1	TRBJ2-3	TRBD2	TGCAGTGCCAATGGACTAGCGGGAGCCGCAGATACGCAGTATTTT	CSANGLAGAADTQYF
-	TRBV9	TRBJ2-5	-	TGTGCCAGCAGCGTAGAGAAAGTGGAAGAGACCCAGTACTTC	CASSVEKVEETQYF
-	TRBV6-2/TRBV6-3	TRBJ2-7	TRBD1	TGTGCCAGCAGTGGGGACAGGTCAAGCGAGCAGTACTTC	CASSGDRSSEQYF
many	TRBV2	TRBJ2-3	-	TGTGCCAGCAGTTGGGGGGAGATCGCAGATACGCAGTATTTT	CASSWGEIADTQYF
many	TRBV30	TRBJ2-5	-	TGTGCCTGGAGTGTACTCCTTGGGCAAGAGACCCAGTACTTC	CAWSVLLGQETQYF
many	TRBV6-1	TRBJ2-1	TRBD2	TGTGCCACGGGGGTAGCGGGCGGCTCCTACAATGAGCAGTTCTTC	CATGVAGGSYNEQFF
-	TRBV2	TRBJ1-1	-	TGTGCCAGCAGTGATGGGCAGAACACTGAAGCTTTCTTT	CASSDGQNTEAFF
-	TRBV15	TRBJ2-1	-	TGTGCCACCAGCATTAGCGGCCCCTACAATGAGCAGTTCTTC	CATSISGPYNEQFF
-	TRBV7-6	TRBJ2-2	-	TGTGCCAGCAGCTTAAAAAGTAGCGCCAGGACCGGGGAGCTGTTTTTT	CASSLKSSARTGELFF
many	TRBV11-2	TRBJ2-2	-	TGTGCCAGCAGCTTAGATGCGACGATGTGGAACACCGGGGAGCTGTTTTTT	CASSLDATMWNTGELFF
-	TRBV18	TRBJ2-2	-	TGTGCCAGCCCCCGATGGGGGGCGAACACCGGGGAGCTGTTTTTT	CASPRWGANTGELFF
many	TRBV20-1	TRBJ2-3	-	TGCAGTGGTCAGGGTAGCACAGATACGCAGTATTTT	CSGQGSTDTQYF
many	TRBV7-9	TRBJ1-1	-	TGTGCCAGCAGCTTGATGGACACTGAAGCTTTCTTT	CASSLMDTEAFF
-	TRBV19	TRBJ1-1	TRBD1	TGTGCCAGTAGTTCTGGACAGGGCTCTGAAGCTTTCTTT	CASSSGQGSEAFF